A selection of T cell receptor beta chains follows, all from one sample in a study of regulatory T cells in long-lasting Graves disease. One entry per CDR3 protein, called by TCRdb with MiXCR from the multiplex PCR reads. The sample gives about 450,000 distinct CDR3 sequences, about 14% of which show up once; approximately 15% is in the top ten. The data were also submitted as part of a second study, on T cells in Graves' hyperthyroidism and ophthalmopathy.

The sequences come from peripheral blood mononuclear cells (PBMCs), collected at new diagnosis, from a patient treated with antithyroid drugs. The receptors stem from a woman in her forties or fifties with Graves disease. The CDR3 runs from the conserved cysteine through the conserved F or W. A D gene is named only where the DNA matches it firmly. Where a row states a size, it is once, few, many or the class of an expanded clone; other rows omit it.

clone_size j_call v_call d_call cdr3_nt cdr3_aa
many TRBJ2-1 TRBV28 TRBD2 TGTGCCAGCAGGACTAGCGGGAGTTTTTACAATGAGCAGTTCTTC CASRTSGSFYNEQFF
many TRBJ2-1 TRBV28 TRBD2 TGTGCCAGCAGCGAGTCGGGACTAGCGGGAGTTAAGAGCTCCTACAATGAGCAGTTCTTC CASSESGLAGVKSSYNEQFF
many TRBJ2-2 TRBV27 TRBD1 TGTGCCAGCAGTAACCCGGGACAGGCTAACACCGGGGAGCTGTTTTTT CASSNPGQANTGELFF
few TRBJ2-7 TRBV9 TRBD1 TGTGCCAGCAGCGTAGGGACAGGGGGCGGCTACGAGCAGTACTTC CASSVGTGGGYEQYF
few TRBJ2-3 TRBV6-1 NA TGTGCCAGCCAGCTCGCGGGATACACAGATACGCAGTATTTT CASQLAGYTDTQYF
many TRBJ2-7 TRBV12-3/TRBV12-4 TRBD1 TGTGCCAGCAGCTGGACAGGGGCTGGCTACGAGCAGTACTTC CASSWTGAGYEQYF
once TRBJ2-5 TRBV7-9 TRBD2 TGTGCCAGCAGACCTATAGCGGGAGGAGGGACCCAGTACTTC CASRPIAGGGTQYF
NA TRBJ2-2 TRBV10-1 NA TGCGCCAGCAGTGAGGGTACAGGAGGCTTAGGCACCGGGGAGCTGTTTTTT CASSEGTGGLGTGELFF
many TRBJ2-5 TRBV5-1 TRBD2 TGCGCCAGCAGCTTATCGGGACTACCGACCGGAGCGGAGACCCAGTACTTC CASSLSGLPTGAETQYF
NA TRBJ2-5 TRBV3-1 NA TGTGCCAGCAGCCAAGTTGTCGGGAGAGAAGAGACCCAGTACTTC CASSQVVGREETQYF
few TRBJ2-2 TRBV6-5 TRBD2 TGTGCCAGCAGTTACTCGATTGGGCGGGAGAAGGACGGGGAGCTGTTTTTT CASSYSIGREKDGELFF
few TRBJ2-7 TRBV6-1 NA TGTGCCAGCAGTCCTCCGCCGGGGGAGACCTACGAGCAGTACTTC CASSPPPGETYEQYF
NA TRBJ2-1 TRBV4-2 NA TGTGCCAGCAGCCAAGACTACCTAACCTACAATGAGCAGTTCTTC CASSQDYLTYNEQFF
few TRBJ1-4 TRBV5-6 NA TGTGCCAGCAGCTTGGGCATGACTAATGAAAAACTGTTTTTT CASSLGMTNEKLFF
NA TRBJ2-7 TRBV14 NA TGTGCCAGCAGCCCGGAGTTCAGCGACTACGAGCAGTACTTC CASSPEFSDYEQYF
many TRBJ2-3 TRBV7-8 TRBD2 TGTGCCAGCAGCCGGACTAGCGGGAGGTTAGATACGCAGTATTTT CASSRTSGRLDTQYF
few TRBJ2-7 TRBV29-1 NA TGCAGCGTTGAAAAAGGGGTCGAGCAGTACTTC CSVEKGVEQYF
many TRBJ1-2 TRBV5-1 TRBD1 TGCGCCAGCAGCCCGGGGGGACAGGGAAGCTATGGCTACACCTTC CASSPGGQGSYGYTF
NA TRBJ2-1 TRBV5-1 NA TGCGCCAGCAGCAACGACAGACTGGAAAGCAATGAGCAGTTCTTC CASSNDRLESNEQFF
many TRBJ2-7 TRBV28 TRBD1 TGTGCCAGCAGTTTAATTCAGGGGGCAGTTGACGAGCAGTACTTC CASSLIQGAVDEQYF
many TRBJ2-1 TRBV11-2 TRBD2 TGTGCCAGCAGCCCCCTTAGCGGGAGATCGGTCAATGAGCAGTTCTTC CASSPLSGRSVNEQFF
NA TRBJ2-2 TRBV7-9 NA TGTGCCAGCAGCGGGAGAGGGGAGACCGGGGAGCTGTTTTTT CASSGRGETGELFF
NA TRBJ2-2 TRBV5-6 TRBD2 TGTGCCAGCAGCTACGGTGGACTAGCGCCCACCGGGGAGCTGTTTTTT CASSYGGLAPTGELFF
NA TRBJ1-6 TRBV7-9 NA TGTGCCAGCAGCCTGACAGTCCGGTCACCCCTCCACTTT CASSLTVRSPLHF
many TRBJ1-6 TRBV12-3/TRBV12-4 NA TGTGCCAGCAGTCCATACGGGAGCTCCTATAATTCACCCCTCCACTTT CASSPYGSSYNSPLHF
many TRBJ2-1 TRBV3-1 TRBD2 TGTGCCAGCAGCCAAGGCTCGCTAGCGGGAGCATACAATGAGCAGTTCTTC CASSQGSLAGAYNEQFF
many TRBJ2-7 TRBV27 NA TGTGCCAGCAGTTCCGCCGGGACAAGTTCCTACGAGCAGTACTTC CASSSAGTSSYEQYF
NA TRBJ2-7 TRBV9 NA TGTGCCAGCAGCACGTACGAGCGTGCGTTACTTTACGAGCAGTACTTC CASSTYERALLYEQYF
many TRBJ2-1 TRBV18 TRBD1 TGTGCCAGCTCACCGGGACAGTTTTTCAATGAGCAGTTCTTC CASSPGQFFNEQFF
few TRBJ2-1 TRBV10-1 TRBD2 TGCGCCAGCAGTGAGTCGAGCCTAGCGGTCAATGAGCAGTTCTTC CASSESSLAVNEQFF
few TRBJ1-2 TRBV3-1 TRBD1 TGTGCCAGCAGCCAAGTAGACAGGGGAGGCGGCTACACCTTC CASSQVDRGGGYTF
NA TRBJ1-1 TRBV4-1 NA TGCGCCAGCAGCCAACCGGAGATGAACACTGAAGCTTTCTTT CASSQPEMNTEAFF
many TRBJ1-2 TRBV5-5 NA TGCGCCAGCAGCTTGGCCCAGGGCGATGGCTACACCTTC CASSLAQGDGYTF
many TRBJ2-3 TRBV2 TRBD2 TGTGCCAGCAGTGGGCTAGCGGTCGGGGATACGCAGTATTTT CASSGLAVGDTQYF
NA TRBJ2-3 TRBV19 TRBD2 TGTGCCAGTAGGCGGACTAGCGTCGGCACAGATACGCAGTATTTT CASRRTSVGTDTQYF
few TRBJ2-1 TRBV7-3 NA TGTGCCAGCAGCTCCGACATCTCAAGGAATAATGAGCAGTTCTTC CASSSDISRNNEQFF
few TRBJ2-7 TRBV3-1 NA TGTGCCAGCAGCCAAGGCAGGGACAATTACGAGCAGTACTTC CASSQGRDNYEQYF
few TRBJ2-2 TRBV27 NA TGTGCCAGCAGTTCCCCGCTCGGGGAGCTGTTTTTT CASSSPLGELFF
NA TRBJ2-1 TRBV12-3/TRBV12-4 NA TGTGCCAGCTGGGGTAGTTCCTACAATGAGCAGTTCTTC CASWGSSYNEQFF
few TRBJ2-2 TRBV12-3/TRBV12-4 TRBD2 TGTGCCAGCAGCCAACTAGCGGGAGTCACCGGGGAGCTGTTTTTT CASSQLAGVTGELFF
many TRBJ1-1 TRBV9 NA TGTGCCAGCAGCCCCATGAGCGGGTTAACCACTGAAGCTTTCTTT CASSPMSGLTTEAFF
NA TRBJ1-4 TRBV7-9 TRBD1 TGTGCCAGCAGCTTCGGACAGGGGGATGAAAAACTGTTTTTT CASSFGQGDEKLFF
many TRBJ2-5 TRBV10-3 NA TGTGCCATCAGCGCTTCGACAGGACACCAAGAGACCCAGTACTTC CAISASTGHQETQYF
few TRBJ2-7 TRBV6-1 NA TGTGCCAGCAGTGAGGGCCGGGACTCTCCGACCTACGAGCAGTACTTC CASSEGRDSPTYEQYF
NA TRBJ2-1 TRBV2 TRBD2 TGTGCCAGCAGTGAGGCTAGCGGGAGGCCTTTCTTC CASSEASGRPFF
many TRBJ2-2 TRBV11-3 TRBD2 TGTGCCAGCAGCTCCCATAGCGGGAGAGGATGGGGGGAGCTGTTTTTT CASSSHSGRGWGELFF